Below, one T cell receptor (beta chain) is given with its context. The data originate from a study of blood T cell repertoires in COVID-19. On the study more broadly: The United States, Italy and Spain provided the acute and convalescent COVID-19 samples. In each case, the material was cDNA or gDNA derived from T cells, B-cell-depleted T cells, or PBMCs.

Authors' data handling: The assay estimated nucleated cells by amplifying reference gene primers. Sequencing was performed with immunoSEQ multiplex PCR; in TCRdb, only in-frame clones are kept and a portion is missing. V and J calls and clone size come straight from that table; D and trimming were deduced from the DNA. The sample has roughly 150,000 clones; about four fifths are singletons. This CDR3 is built from 15 residues. Deletions cut 0 bases from V and 7 bases from J, with 14 bases between. The germline V gene encodes CDR1 SGDLS and CDR2 YYNGEE. Sequenced material: peripheral blood. The J gene is TRBJ1-5, the V gene TRBV9; maybe TRBD1 (5 bases). The origin of this receptor is an elderly woman with acute or convalescent COVID-19. This chain's CDR3 is CASSVGGDGRQPQHF. The CDR3, as DNA: TGTGCCAGCAGCGTAGGGGGGGACGGGAGGCAGCCCCAGCATTTT.